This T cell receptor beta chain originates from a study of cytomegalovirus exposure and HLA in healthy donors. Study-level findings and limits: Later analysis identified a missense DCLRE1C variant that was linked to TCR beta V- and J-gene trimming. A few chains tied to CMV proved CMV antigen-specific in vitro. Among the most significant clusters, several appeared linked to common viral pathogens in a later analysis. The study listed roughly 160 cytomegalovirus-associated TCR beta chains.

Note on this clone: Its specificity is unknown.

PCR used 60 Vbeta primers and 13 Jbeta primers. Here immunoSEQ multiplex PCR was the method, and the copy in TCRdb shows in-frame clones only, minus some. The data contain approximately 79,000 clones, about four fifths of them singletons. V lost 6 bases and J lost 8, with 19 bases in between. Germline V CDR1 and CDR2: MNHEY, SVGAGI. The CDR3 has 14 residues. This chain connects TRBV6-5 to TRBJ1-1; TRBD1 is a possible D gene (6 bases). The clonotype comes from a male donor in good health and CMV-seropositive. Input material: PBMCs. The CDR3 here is CASRKQGEPWEAFF. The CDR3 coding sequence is TGTGCCAGCAGGAAACAGGGCGAGCCCTGGGAAGCTTTCTTT.